These 19 T cell receptor beta chains were sequenced from one sample in a study of cytomegalovirus exposure and HLA in healthy donors. PCR amplification relied on 60 Vbeta primers (plus 13 Jbeta primers). TCRdb's copy holds only in-frame clones and misses some; the assay was immunoSEQ multiplex PCR. Of approximately 37,000 clones in the sample, about 74% were seen once. The sample taken for sequencing was PBMCs. These receptors were taken from a young man in good health and CMV-seronegative.

The CDR3 reads CASSLVPERNTEAFF. The CDR3 region has the DNA TGCGCCAGCAGCTTGGTCCCAGAAAGGAACACTGAAGCTTTCTTT. The rearrangement joins TRBV5-1 to TRBJ1-1; unclear D gene. Trimming pared 0 bases from V and 1 base from J, leaving 10 bases between. Germline V gene lookup returns CDR1 SGHRS and CDR2 YFSETQ. This CDR3 is 15 amino acids long.

The chain joins TRBV4-1 to TRBJ2-3, with D possibly matching TRBD2 (6 bases). With 4 bases removed from V and 0 bases from J, the gap between germline ends came to 11 bases. The CDR3 runs to 15 residues. Germline assignment: CDR1 MGHRA and CDR2 YSYEKL. CDR3 in DNA: TGCGCCAGCAGCCCGGGACTGTCAAGCACAGATACGCAGTATTTT. Translated, it gives CASSPGLSSTDTQYF.

The chain joins TRBV25-1 to TRBJ2-7, with unresolved D. Trimming stripped 4 bases from V and 0 bases from J, with 13 bases between. Per the germline V gene, CDR1 is MGHDK and CDR2 is SYGVNS. CDR3 length: 15 amino acids. The CDR3 loop reads CASSAPTENSYEQYF. As DNA, the CDR3 is TGTGCCAGCAGTGCCCCGACTGAAAACTCCTACGAGCAGTACTTC.

This clone was counted only a few times. The V and J genes are TRBV6-5 and TRBJ1-6, with 7 bases lining up with TRBD1. The CDR3 is 16 amino acids. The germline V gene has CDR1 MNHEY and CDR2 SVGAGI. V trimming: 3 bases; J trimming: 13 bases; junction bases outside the gene matches: 15. CDR3 bases: TGTGCCAGCAGTTATGCCGCCGGGACAGCCTGGGTCCCCCTCCACTTT. It codes for CASSYAAGTAWVPLHF.

The genes are TRBV19 and TRBJ2-7, with TRBD1 matching over 8 bases. The CDR3 spans 15 residues. Germline loops: CDR1 LNHDA, CDR2 SQIVND (reference sequence). The trim removed 5 bases at V and 2 bases at J, leaving 8 bases unmatched. The CDR3 nucleotides are TGTGCCAGTAGTCCTCGGGACAGGCTGACCTACGAGCAGTACTTC. Translating gives CASSPRDRLTYEQYF. The complete variable domain, with remaining parts taken from reference TRBV19 and TRBJ2-7, reads DGGITQSPKYLFRKEGQNVTLSCEQNLNHDAMYWYRQDPGQGLRLIYYSQIVNDFQKGDIAEGYSVSREKKESFPLTVTSAQKNPTAFYLCASSPRDRLTYEQYFGPGTRLTVT.

Only one count was recorded for this clone. The chain joins TRBV25-1 to TRBJ1-6, with D perhaps matching TRBD1 (5 bases). CDR3 length equals 14 residues. Trimming pared 6 bases from V and 6 bases from J, leaving 12 bases between. The V gene's germline CDR1 is MGHDK and CDR2 SYGVNS. In nucleotides, the CDR3 is TGTGCCAGCAGGGGATCCCAGGGTAATTCACCCCTCCACTTT. It encodes CASRGSQGNSPLHF.

This clone came up a few times. Different DNA sequences within this sample yield the same CDR3. The V call is TRBV19, the J call TRBJ2-3; a possible D gene is TRBD1 (5 bases). The CDR3 covers 15 residues. Trimming pared 7 bases from V and 0 bases from J, leaving 14 bases between. CDR1 is LNHDA and CDR2 is SQIVND in the germline V gene (reference sequence). The CDR3 sequence is CASKGLYSSTDTQYF. As DNA, the CDR3 is TGTGCCAGTAAGGGGCTATACTCTAGCACAGATACGCAGTATTTT.

Only a few counts were recorded for this clone. This rearrangement joins TRBV7-6 to TRBJ2-5; 9 positions agree with TRBD2. The CDR3 has 15 residues. V shed 5 bases and J 2 bases; nucleotides not matched to a gene: 6. The germline V gene encodes CDR1 SGHVS and CDR2 FNYEAQ. Written as DNA, the CDR3 is TGTGCCAGCAGCGCCGCTAGCGGGGTTCAAGAGACCCAGTACTTC. This codes for CASSAASGVQETQYF.

This clone was seen a few times. The chain is built from TRBV7-6 and TRBJ1-4; D ambiguous. Germline V gene data show CDR1 as SGHVS and CDR2 as FNYEAQ. The length of the CDR3 is 13 residues. Between the trimmed V and J ends, which lost 4 bases and 4 bases, there was a span of 7 bases. The CDR3 spells CASSWAHNEKLFF. The CDR3 DNA follows: TGTGCCAGCAGCTGGGCCCATAATGAAAAACTGTTTTTT.

The V and J genes are TRBV5-4 and TRBJ1-2, with D possibly matching TRBD1 (5 bases). The germline CDR1 and CDR2 sequences are SGHNT and YYREEE (reference sequence). V dropped 3 bases and J dropped 8 bases, with 20 bases sitting between them. This CDR3 has 15 residues. The CDR3 is CASSYDRGDGGGYTF. The DNA of the CDR3 is TGTGCCAGCAGCTACGATCGTGGTGATGGGGGGGGCTACACCTTC.

The J gene is TRBJ2-2, the V gene TRBV11-2; a possible D gene is TRBD1 (6 bases). Trimming pared 5 bases from V and 2 bases from J, leaving 12 bases between. The CDR3 sequence is 15 residues long. The germline CDR1 and CDR2 sequences are SGHAT and FQNNGV. CDR3 DNA sequence: TGTGCCAGCAGCAACCTCAGGGGTAACACCGGGGAGCTGTTTTTT. Its translation: CASSNLRGNTGELFF.

This chain joins TRBV18 and TRBJ2-6; 10 bases match TRBD1. The V and J ends lost 6 bases and 3 bases, in that order; junction bases with no gene match: 11. CDR1 and CDR2 (germline): KGHSH, LQKENI. The CDR3 sequence is 18 residues long. CDR3 loop: CASSVQTGGAVGANVLTF. The CDR3 DNA follows: TGTGCCAGCTCCGTCCAGACAGGGGGCGCAGTTGGGGCCAACGTCCTGACTTTC.

This clone was counted a single time. The rearrangement uses TRBV18 and TRBJ1-1; TRBD1 might be the D (5 bases). Trimming cost V 6 bases and J 1 base, with 18 bases left between them. The V gene's germline CDR1 is KGHSH and CDR2 LQKENI. The length of the CDR3 is 16 residues. The CDR3 DNA reads TGTGCCAGCTCCAAATCCTCAGGGCTTGGGAACACTGAAGCTTTCTTT. Translation: CASSKSSGLGNTEAFF.

V usage is TRBV30 and J usage is TRBJ2-7, with D perhaps TRBD1 (6 bases). Deletions cut 3 bases from V and 4 bases from J, with 16 bases between. Germline V lookup: CDR1 GTSNPN, CDR2 SVGIG (reference sequence). The CDR3 runs to 14 residues. This CDR3 is CAWSPRTVKYEQYF. CDR3 nucleotide sequence: TGTGCCTGGAGCCCCAGGACAGTAAAGTACGAGCAGTACTTC.

This chain connects TRBV7-2 to TRBJ2-2, with 8 bases identical to TRBD2. CDR1 and CDR2 (germline): SGHTA, FQGNSA. The ends lost 5 bases at V and 0 bases at J; junction bases unmatched: 14. The CDR3 totals 19 residues. CDR3 coding DNA: TGTGCCAGCAGCCGCGTCTGGGTCGGGGGGGTTTCGAACACCGGGGAGCTGTTTTTT. Protein sequence: CASSRVWVGGVSNTGELFF.

The chain couples TRBV6-6 to TRBJ2-6; D may be TRBD1 (5 bases). Per germline, CDR1 MNHNY and CDR2 SVGAGI (reference sequence). CDR3 size: 15 residues. With 6 bases removed from V and 1 base from J, the gap between germline ends came to 10 bases. The CDR3 is CASSDPGSGANVLTF. The CDR3 region has the DNA TGTGCCAGCAGCGACCCAGGGTCTGGGGCCAACGTCCTGACTTTC.

The V gene is TRBV7-8, the J gene TRBJ2-1, with D possibly TRBD1 on 6 matching bases. Trimming left V 5 bases short and J 5 bases short, with 16 bases between. The CDR3 is 15 residues long. Germline lookup yields CDR1 SGHVS and CDR2 FQNEAQ. The CDR3 region is CASSETGTPNNEQFF. The CDR3 DNA reads TGTGCCAGCAGCGAGACCGGGACACCAAACAATGAGCAGTTCTTC.

This clone was observed a handful of times. Other DNA variants within this sample encode the same CDR3. The J gene is TRBJ2-1, the V gene TRBV5-1, with 16 bases fitting TRBD2. The CDR3 is made up of 17 amino acids. The V gene's germline CDR1 is SGHRS and CDR2 YFSETQ. V lost 3 bases and J lost 6; bases outside the gene matches: 6. The CDR3 region has the DNA TGCGCCAGCAGCTGGGGGACTAGCGGGGGGGCGGGCAATGAGCAGTTCTTC. Protein product: CASSWGTSGGAGNEQFF.

The chain combines TRBV4-1 with TRBJ2-3; tentative D call: TRBD1 (6 bases). Trimming left V 8 bases short and J 2 bases short, with 11 bases between. Germline V gives CDR1 MGHRA, CDR2 YSYEKL. The CDR3 runs 13 residues. The CDR3 sequence: CASARQDTDTQYF. The CDR3 coding sequence is TGCGCCAGCGCCCGACAGGACACAGATACGCAGTATTTT.